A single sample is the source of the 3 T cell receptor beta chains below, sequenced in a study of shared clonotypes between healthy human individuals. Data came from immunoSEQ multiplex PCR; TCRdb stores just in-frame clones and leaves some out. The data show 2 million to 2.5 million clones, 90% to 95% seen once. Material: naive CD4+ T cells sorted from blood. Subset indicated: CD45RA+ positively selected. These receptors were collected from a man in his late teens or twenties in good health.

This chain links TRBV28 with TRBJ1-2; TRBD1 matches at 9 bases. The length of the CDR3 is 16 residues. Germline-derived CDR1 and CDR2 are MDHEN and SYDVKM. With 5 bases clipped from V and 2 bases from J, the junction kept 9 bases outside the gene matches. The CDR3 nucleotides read TGTGCCAGCAGTCGCCTTGGGACAGGGTCCAACTATGGCTACACCTTC. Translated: CASSRLGTGSNYGYTF.

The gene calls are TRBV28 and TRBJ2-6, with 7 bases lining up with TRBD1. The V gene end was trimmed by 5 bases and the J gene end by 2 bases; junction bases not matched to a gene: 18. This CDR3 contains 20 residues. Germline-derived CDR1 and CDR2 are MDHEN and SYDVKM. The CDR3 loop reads CASSRIGGPYSFTGANVLTF. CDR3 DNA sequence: TGTGCCAGCAGTAGAATAGGGGGCCCTTACTCATTTACTGGGGCCAACGTCCTGACTTTC.

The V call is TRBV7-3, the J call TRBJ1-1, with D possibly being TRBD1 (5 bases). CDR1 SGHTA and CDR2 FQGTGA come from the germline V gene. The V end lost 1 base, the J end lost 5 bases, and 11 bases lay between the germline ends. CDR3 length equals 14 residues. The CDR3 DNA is TGTGCCAGCAGCTTAAACGCGGCAGGGACTGAAGCTTTCTTT. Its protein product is CASSLNAAGTEAFF.